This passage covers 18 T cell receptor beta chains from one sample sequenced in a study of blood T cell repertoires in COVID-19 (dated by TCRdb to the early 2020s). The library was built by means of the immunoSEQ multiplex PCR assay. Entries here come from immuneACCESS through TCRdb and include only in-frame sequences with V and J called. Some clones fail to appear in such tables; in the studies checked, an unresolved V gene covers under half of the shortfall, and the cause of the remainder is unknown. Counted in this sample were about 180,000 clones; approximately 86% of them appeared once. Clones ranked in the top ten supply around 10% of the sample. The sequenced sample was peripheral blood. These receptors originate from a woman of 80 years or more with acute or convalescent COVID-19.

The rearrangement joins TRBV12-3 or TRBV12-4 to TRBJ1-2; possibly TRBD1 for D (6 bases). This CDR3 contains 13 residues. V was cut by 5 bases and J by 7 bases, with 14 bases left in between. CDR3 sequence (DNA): TGTGCCAGCAGTCCCACCGGGACACCTGGCTACACCTTC. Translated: CASSPTGTPGYTF.

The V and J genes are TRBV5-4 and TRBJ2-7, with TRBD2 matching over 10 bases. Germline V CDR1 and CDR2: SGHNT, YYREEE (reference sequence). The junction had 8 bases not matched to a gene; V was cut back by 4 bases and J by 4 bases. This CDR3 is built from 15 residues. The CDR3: CASSPRTSGAYEQYF. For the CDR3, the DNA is TGTGCCAGCAGCCCTAGGACTAGCGGAGCTTACGAGCAGTACTTC.

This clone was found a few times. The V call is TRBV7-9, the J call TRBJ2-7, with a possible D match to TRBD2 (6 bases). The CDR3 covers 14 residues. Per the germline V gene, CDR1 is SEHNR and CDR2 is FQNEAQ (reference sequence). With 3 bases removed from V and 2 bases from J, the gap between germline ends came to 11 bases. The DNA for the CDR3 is TGTGCCAGCAGCTTTGGGGGGAACCCCTACGAGCAGTACTTC. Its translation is CASSFGGNPYEQYF.

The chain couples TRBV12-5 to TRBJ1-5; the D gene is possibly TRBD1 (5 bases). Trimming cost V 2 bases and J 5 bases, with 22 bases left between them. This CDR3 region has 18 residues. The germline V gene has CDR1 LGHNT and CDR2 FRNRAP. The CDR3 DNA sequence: TGTGCTAGTGGTTTGCAAACCTTGGACACGCGAAGCTATCAGCCCCAGCATTTT. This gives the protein CASGLQTLDTRSYQPQHF.

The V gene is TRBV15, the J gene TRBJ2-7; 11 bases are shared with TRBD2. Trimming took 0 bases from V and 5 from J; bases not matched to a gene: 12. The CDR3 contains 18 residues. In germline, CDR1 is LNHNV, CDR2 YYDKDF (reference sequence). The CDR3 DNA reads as TGTGCCACCAGCAGAGATCCCAAAATAGCGGGGGGGCCCCACGAGCAGTACTTC. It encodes CATSRDPKIAGGPHEQYF.

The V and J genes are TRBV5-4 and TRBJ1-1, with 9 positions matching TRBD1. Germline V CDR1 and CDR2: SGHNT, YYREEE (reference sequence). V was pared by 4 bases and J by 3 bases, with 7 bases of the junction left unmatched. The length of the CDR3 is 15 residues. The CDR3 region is CASSPLQGAYTEAFF. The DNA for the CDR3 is TGTGCCAGCAGCCCTTTACAGGGGGCTTACACTGAAGCTTTCTTT.

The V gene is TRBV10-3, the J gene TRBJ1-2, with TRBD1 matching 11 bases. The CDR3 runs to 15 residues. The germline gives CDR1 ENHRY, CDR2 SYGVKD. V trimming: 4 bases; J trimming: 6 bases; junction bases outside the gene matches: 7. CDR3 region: CAISGRTGGADGYTF. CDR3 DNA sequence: TGTGCCATCAGTGGCCGGACAGGGGGCGCTGATGGCTACACCTTC.

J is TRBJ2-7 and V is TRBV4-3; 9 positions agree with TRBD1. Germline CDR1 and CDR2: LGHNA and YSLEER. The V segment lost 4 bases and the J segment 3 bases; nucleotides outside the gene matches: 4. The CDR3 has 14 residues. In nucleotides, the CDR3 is TGCGCCAGCAGCCGAGGGACAGGGTTCTACGAGCAGTACTTC. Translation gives CASSRGTGFYEQYF.

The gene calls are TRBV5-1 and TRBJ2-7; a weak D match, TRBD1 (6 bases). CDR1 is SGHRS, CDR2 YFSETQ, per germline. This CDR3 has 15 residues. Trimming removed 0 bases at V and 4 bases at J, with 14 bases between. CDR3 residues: CASSLEGAQGYEQYF. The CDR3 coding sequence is TGCGCCAGCAGCTTGGAAGGGGCTCAGGGGTACGAGCAGTACTTC.

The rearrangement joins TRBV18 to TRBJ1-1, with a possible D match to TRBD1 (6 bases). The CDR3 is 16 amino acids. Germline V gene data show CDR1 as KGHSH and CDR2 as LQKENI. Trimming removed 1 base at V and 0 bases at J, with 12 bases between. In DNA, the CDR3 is TGTGCCAGCTCACCACGACAGGACTCCATGAACACTGAAGCTTTCTTT. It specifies CASSPRQDSMNTEAFF.

The CDR3, as DNA: TGCGCCAGCAGCACCGGGGGAGGGAATGAAAAACTGTTTTTT. Its protein product is CASSTGGGNEKLFF. This rearrangement joins TRBV5-1 to TRBJ1-4, with D possibly matching TRBD1 (5 bases). CDR1 is SGHRS and CDR2 is YFSETQ in the germline V gene. The V gene lost 4 bases and the J gene lost 5 bases, with 12 bases spanning the gap. This CDR3 contains 14 residues.

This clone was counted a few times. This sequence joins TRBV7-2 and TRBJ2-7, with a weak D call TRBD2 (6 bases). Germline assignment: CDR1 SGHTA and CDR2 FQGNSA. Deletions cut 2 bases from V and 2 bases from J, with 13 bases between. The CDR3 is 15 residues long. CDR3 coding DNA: TGTGCCAGCAGCTTAAAGCGCGGGACCCCCTACGAGCAGTACTTC. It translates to CASSLKRGTPYEQYF.

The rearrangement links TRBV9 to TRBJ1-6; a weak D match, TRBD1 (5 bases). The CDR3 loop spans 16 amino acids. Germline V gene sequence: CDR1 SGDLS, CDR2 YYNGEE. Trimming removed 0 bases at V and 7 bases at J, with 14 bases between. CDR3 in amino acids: CASSVGLGARNSPLHF. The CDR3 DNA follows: TGTGCCAGCAGCGTAGGGTTAGGGGCGCGGAATTCACCCCTCCACTTT.

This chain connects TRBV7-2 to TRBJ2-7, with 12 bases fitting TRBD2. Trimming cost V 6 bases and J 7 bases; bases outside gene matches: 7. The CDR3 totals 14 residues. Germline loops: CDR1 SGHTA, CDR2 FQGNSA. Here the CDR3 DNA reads TGTGCCAGCAGGAGACTAGCGGGGGTAGGTGAGCAGTACTTC. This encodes CASRRLAGVGEQYF. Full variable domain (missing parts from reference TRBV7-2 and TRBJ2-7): GAGVSQSPSNKVTEKGKDVELRCDPISGHTALYWYRQSLGQGLEFLIYFQGNSAPDKSGLPSDRFSAERTGGSVSTLTIQRTQQEDSAVYLCASRRLAGVGEQYFGPGTRLTVT.

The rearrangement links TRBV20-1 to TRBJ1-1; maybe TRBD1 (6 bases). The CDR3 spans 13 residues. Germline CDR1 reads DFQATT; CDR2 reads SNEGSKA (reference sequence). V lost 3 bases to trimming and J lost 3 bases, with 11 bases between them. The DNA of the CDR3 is TGCAGTGCTAGTCCGGCAGGGGACACTGAAGCTTTCTTT. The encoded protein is CSASPAGDTEAFF.

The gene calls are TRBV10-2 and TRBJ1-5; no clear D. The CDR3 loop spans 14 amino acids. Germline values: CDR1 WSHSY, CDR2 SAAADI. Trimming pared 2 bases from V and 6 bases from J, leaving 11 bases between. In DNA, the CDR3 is TGCGCCAGCAGTGAGCCAGGAATTGTTCAGCCCCAGCATTTT. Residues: CASSEPGIVQPQHF.

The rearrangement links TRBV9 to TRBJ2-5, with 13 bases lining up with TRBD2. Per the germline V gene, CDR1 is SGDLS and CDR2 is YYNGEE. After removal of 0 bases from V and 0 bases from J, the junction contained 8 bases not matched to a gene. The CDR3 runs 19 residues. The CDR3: CASSVATSGGAPYQETQYF. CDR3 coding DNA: TGTGCCAGCAGCGTAGCTACTAGCGGGGGGGCCCCGTACCAAGAGACCCAGTACTTC.

The CDR3 region has the DNA TGTGCCAGTAAGGTGGGGGGGAACTACGAGCAGTACTTC. Encoded protein: CASKVGGNYEQYF. This chain connects TRBV19 to TRBJ2-7; 7 bases line up with TRBD2. The CDR3 runs 13 residues. With 7 bases clipped from V and 3 bases from J, the junction kept 6 bases outside the gene matches. In germline, CDR1 is LNHDA, CDR2 SQIVND (reference sequence). Drawing the rest from reference TRBV19 and TRBJ2-7, the complete variable domain is DGGITQSPKYLFRKEGQNVTLSCEQNLNHDAMYWYRQDPGQGLRLIYYSQIVNDFQKGDIAEGYSVSREKKESFPLTVTSAQKNPTAFYLCASKVGGNYEQYFGPGTRLTVT.